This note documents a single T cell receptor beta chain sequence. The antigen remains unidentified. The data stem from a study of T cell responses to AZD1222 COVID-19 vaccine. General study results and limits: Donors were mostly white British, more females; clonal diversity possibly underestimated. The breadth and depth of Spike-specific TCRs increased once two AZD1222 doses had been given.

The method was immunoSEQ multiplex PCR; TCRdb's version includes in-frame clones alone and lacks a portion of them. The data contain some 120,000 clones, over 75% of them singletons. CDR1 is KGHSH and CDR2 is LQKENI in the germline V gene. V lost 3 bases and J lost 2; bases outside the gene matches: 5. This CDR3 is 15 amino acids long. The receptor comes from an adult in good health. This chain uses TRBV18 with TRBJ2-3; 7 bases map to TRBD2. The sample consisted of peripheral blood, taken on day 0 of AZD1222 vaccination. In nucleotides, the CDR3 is TGTGCCAGCTCACCTGCAGGGACTAACACAGATACGCAGTATTTT. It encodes CASSPAGTNTDTQYF.